The source of this TCR beta chain is a study of cytomegalovirus exposure and HLA in healthy donors. Study-level findings and limits: According to reports, the classifier identified cytomegalovirus status with high specificity and sensitivity.

The CDR3 consists of 15 residues. CDR1 is LNHDA, CDR2 SQIVND, per germline (reference sequence). Trimming left V 5 bases short and J 4 bases short, with 17 bases between. The primer mix had 60 Vbeta and 13 Jbeta primers. Only in-frame clones appear in the TCRdb table, and some are missing; sequencing was by immunoSEQ multiplex PCR. The table includes roughly 69,000 clones, more than 75% detected once. A note on this clone: Its antigen is currently unknown.

The receptor's source is a man younger than 35 in good health and CMV-seronegative. Sequenced: PBMCs. V usage is TRBV19 and J usage is TRBJ1-2; the D gene is possibly TRBD1 (5 bases). CDR3 coding DNA: TGTGCCAGTAGTTCCGGGACCCAGCGGGGCTATGGCTACACCTTC. Translation: CASSSGTQRGYGYTF.